This T cell receptor (beta chain) was captured in a study of control samples from healthy donors and cancer patients. Libraries were prepared by immunoSEQ multiplex PCR; TCRdb keeps only in-frame clonotypes and omits some of them. Of around 90,000 clones listed, under 90% are singletons. This clone was found a few times. Trimming took 5 bases from V and 6 from J, leaving 14 bases between them. CDR3 length: 14 residues. Per the germline V gene, CDR1 is SGHTA and CDR2 is FQGNSA. The sequencing sample was made of blood. This clonotype originated in a woman aged 35 to 49 in good health. The V and J genes are TRBV7-2 and TRBJ1-5, with D tentatively TRBD1 (5 bases). CDR3 nucleotide sequence: TGTGCCAGCAGCCCCGGATCGCAGGGTCAGCCCCAGCATTTT. This codes for CASSPGSQGQPQHF.